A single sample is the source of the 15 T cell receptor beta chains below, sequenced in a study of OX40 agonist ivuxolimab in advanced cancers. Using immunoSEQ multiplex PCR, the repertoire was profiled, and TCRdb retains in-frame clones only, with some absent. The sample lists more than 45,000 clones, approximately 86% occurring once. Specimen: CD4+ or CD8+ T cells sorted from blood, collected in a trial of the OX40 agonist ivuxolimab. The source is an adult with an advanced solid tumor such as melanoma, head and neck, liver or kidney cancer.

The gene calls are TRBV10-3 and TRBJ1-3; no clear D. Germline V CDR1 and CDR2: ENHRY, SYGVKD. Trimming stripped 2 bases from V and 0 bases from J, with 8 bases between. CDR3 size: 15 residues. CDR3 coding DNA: TGTGCCATCAGTGAGGGAACAGTCTCTGGAAACACCATATATTTT. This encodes CAISEGTVSGNTIYF.

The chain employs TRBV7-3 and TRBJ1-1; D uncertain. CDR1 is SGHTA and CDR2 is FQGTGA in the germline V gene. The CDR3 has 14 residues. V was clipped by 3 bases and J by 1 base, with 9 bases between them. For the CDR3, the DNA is TGTGCCAGCAGCTTGGGCACATCGAACACTGAAGCTTTCTTT. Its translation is CASSLGTSNTEAFF.

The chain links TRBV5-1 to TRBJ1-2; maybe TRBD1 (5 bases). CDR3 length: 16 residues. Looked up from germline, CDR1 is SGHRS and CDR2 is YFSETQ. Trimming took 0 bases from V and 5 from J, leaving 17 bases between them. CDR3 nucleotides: TGCGCCAGCAGCTTGGGCCCGGGGGGTCCAGGGTATGGCTACACCTTC. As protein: CASSLGPGGPGYGYTF.

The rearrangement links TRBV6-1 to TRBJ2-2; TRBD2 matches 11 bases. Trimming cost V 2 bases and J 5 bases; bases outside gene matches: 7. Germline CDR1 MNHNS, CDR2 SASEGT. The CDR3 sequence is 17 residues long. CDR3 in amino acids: CASSETSGRGRTGELFF. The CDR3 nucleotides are TGTGCCAGCAGTGAAACTAGCGGGAGAGGAAGGACCGGGGAGCTGTTTTTT.

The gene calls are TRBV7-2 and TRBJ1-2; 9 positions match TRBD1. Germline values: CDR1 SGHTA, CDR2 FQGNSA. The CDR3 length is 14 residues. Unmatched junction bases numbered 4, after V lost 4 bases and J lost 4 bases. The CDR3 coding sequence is TGTGCCAGCAGCTACGGGACAGGGATCTATGGCTACACCTTC. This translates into CASSYGTGIYGYTF.

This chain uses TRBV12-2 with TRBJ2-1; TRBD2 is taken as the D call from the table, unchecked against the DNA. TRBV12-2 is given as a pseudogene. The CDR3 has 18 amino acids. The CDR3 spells CASRSLGGTATSYNEQFF. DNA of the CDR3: TGTGCAAGTCGCTCCCTGGGGGGGACTGCGACCTCCTACAATGAGCAGTTCTTC.

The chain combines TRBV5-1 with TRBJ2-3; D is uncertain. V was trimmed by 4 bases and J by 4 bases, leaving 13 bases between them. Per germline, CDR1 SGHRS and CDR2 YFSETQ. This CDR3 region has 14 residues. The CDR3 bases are TGCGCCAGCAGCGCGGATGACTCGGCAGATACGCAGTATTTT. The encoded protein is CASSADDSADTQYF.

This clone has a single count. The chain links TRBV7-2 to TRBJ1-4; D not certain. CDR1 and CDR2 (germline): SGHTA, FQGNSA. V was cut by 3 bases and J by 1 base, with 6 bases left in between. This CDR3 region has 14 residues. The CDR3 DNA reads TGTGCCAGCAGCTTCCAAGGAACTAATGAAAAACTGTTTTTT. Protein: CASSFQGTNEKLFF.

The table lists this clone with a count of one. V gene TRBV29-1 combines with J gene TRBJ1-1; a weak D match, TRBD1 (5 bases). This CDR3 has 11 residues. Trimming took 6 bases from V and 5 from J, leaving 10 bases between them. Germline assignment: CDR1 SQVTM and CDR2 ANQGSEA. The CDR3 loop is CSVLGGTEAFF. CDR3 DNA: TGCAGCGTCTTGGGGGGGACTGAAGCTTTCTTT.

For the CDR3, the DNA is TGTGCCAGCTCACCGGGACAGGGGTATGAAAAACTGTTTTTT. This gives the protein CASSPGQGYEKLFF. The genes are TRBV18 and TRBJ1-4; the match to TRBD1 covers 10 bases. The CDR3 has 14 residues. Germline CDR1 KGHSH, CDR2 LQKENI. The J segment lost 6 bases and the V segment lost 3 bases, leaving 1 base of the junction unmatched.

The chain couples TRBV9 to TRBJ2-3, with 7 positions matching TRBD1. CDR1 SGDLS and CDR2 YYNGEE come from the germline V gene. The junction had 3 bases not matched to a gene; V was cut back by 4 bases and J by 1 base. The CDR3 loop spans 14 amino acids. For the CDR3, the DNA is TGTGCCAGCAGCCGGGACAGAGGCACAGATACGCAGTATTTT. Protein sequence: CASSRDRGTDTQYF.

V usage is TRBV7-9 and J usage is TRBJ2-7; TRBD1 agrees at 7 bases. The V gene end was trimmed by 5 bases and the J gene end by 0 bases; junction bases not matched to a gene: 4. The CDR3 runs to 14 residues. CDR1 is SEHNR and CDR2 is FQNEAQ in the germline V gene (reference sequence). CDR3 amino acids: CASSLDRASYEQYF. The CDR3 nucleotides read TGTGCCAGCAGCCTCGACAGGGCCTCCTACGAGCAGTACTTC.

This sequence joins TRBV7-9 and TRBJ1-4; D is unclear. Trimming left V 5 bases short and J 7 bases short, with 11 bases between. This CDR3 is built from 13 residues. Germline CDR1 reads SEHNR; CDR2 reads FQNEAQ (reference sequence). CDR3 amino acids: CASSVVPAEKLFF. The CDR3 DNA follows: TGTGCCAGCAGCGTTGTTCCCGCTGAAAAACTGTTTTTT.

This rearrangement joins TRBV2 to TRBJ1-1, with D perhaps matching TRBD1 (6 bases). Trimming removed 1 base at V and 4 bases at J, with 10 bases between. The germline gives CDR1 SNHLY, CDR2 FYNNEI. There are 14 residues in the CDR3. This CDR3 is CASSEGGQFTEAFF. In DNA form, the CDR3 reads TGTGCCAGCAGTGAAGGGGGGCAGTTCACTGAAGCTTTCTTT.

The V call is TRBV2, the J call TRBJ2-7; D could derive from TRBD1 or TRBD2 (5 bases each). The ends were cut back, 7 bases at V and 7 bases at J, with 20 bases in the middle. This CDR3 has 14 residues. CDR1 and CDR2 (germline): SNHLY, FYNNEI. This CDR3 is CASTVGTAPWEQYF. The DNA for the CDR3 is TGTGCCAGCACCGTTGGGACGGCACCCTGGGAGCAGTACTTC.